The entry below describes one TCR beta chain. The antigen is undetermined. The CDR3 has 17 amino acids. Germline V lookup: CDR1 SGHTA, CDR2 FQGNSA. Trimming removed 2 bases from V and 5 bases from J; junction bases left unmatched: 8. This entry comes from a study of cytomegalovirus exposure and HLA in healthy donors. Study-wide points: Reportedly, diagnosis of cytomegalovirus status by the classifier showed high specificity and sensitivity.

Clones were sequenced by immunoSEQ multiplex PCR, and TCRdb holds only the in-frame ones, with some missing. Of 250,000 to 300,000 clones in the sample, about 86% were seen once. This clonotype originated in a woman under 30 in good health and CMV-seronegative. The gene calls are TRBV7-2 and TRBJ1-6, with TRBD1 matching over 8 bases. The sample consisted of PBMCs. This chain's CDR3 is CASSLRPGTGNNSPLHF. The CDR3 nucleotides are TGTGCCAGCAGCTTACGGCCCGGGACAGGCAATAATTCACCCCTCCACTTT.